The rows below give T cell receptor beta chains drawn from one sample of a study of identical twins. TCRdb reprocessed the 5' RACE reads via MiXCR and lists one record per CDR3 protein. Found here are 200,000 to 250,000 distinct CDR3 sequences, more than 12% of them singletons; the top ten hold approximately 9.3%. The sample consisted of memory (CD45RO+) T cells sorted from blood. These receptor sequences come from a young woman in good health. The CDR3 runs from the conserved cysteine through the conserved F or W. A D gene is named only where the DNA matches it firmly. Where a row states a size, it is once, few, many or the class of an expanded clone; other rows omit it.

v_gene,d_gene,j_gene,abundance,CDR3aa,CDR3nt
TRBV3-1,.,TRBJ1-5,.,CASSRTRDSNQPQHF,TGTGCCAGCAGCCGGACCAGGGACAGCAATCAGCCCCAGCATTTT
TRBV7-2,TRBD2,TRBJ2-1,many,CASSDGLAGPYNEQFF,TGTGCCAGCAGCGATGGACTAGCGGGCCCCTACAATGAGCAGTTCTTC
TRBV10-3,.,TRBJ1-1,few,CAISEGQGGTEAFF,TGTGCCATCAGTGAAGGGCAGGGAGGTACTGAAGCTTTCTTT
TRBV4-1,.,TRBJ2-7,.,CAISPGLFYEQYF,TGTGCCATCAGCCCGGGGCTGTTCTACGAGCAGTACTTC
TRBV11-2,.,TRBJ2-1,few,CASSSIGPTLRDEQFF,TGTGCCAGCAGCTCGATAGGCCCCACGTTAAGGGATGAGCAGTTCTTC
TRBV5-4,.,TRBJ1-5,.,CASSLEPTNQPQHF,TGTGCCAGCAGCTTGGAGCCAACTAATCAGCCCCAGCATTTT
TRBV7-8,.,TRBJ2-3,.,CASSSHGAISTDTQYF,TGTGCCAGCAGCTCCCACGGGGCGATCAGCACAGATACGCAGTATTTT
TRBV11-2,.,TRBJ1-1,few,CASSWGRGNTEAFF,TGTGCCAGCAGCTGGGGACGTGGTAACACTGAAGCTTTCTTT
TRBV7-2,.,TRBJ1-6,.,CASSLVRLGAPLHF,TGTGCCAGCAGCTTAGTCCGACTTGGGGCACCCCTCCACTTT
TRBV7-9,.,TRBJ2-3,many,CASSLEADTQYF,TGTGCCAGCAGCTTAGAGGCGGATACGCAGTATTTT